This TCR beta chain was captured in a study of T cell responses to AZD1222 COVID-19 vaccine. The CDR3 is 15 residues long. The V gene lost 2 bases and the J gene lost 7 bases, with 13 bases spanning the gap. Germline CDR1 and CDR2: SGHNT and YYREEE (reference sequence). Findings of the study overall: Seropositive status at baseline applied to only five or six AZD1222 recipients. Spike-specific TCR breadth and depth both grew after two AZD1222 doses. Donors were chiefly white British, with a greater number of females, and clonal diversity was perhaps underestimated.

As regards this clone: The antigen remains unidentified.

Assay used: immunoSEQ multiplex PCR; TCRdb lists only in-frame clones, some missing. The sample includes tens of thousands of clones, around nine tenths of them seen just once. The chain has TRBV5-4 and TRBJ1-6, with unresolved D. Sequenced material: peripheral blood, taken on day 0 of AZD1222 vaccination. This sequence was found in an adult in good health. The CDR3 protein is CASSFLSGENSPLHF. The CDR3 DNA sequence: TGTGCCAGCAGCTTCTTGTCCGGTGAGAATTCACCCCTCCACTTT.